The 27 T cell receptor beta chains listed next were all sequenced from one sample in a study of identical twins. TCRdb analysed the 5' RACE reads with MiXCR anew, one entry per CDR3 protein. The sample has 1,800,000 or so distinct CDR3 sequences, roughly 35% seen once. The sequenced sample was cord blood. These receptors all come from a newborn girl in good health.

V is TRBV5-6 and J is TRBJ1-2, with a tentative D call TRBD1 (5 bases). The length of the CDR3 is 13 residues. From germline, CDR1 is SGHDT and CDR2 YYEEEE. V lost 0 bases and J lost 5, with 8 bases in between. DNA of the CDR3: TGTGCCAGCAGCTTGGGGGGGAAATATGGCTACACCTTC. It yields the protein CASSLGGKYGYTF.

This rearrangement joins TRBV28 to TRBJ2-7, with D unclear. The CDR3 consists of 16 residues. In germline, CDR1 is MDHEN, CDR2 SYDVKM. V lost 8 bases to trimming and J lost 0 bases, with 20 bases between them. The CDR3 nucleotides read TGTGCCAGCGCCCCCCGGAGCCCACCCTTCTCCTACGAGCAGTACTTC. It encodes CASAPRSPPFSYEQYF.

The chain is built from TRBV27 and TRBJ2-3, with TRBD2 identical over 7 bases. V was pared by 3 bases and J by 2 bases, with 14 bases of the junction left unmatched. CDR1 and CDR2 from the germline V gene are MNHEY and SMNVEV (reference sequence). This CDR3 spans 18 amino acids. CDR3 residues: CASSLTSSGVGPTDTQYF. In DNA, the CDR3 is TGTGCCAGCAGTTTGACTAGCTCGGGGGTGGGGCCCACAGATACGCAGTATTTT.

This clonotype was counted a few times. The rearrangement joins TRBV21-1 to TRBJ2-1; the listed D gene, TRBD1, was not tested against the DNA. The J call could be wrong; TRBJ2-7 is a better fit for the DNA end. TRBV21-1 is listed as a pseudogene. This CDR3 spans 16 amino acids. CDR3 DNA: TGTGCCAGCAGCATAAGAGACAGGTTCTCCTACAATGAGCAGTACTTC. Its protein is CASSIRDRFSYNEQYF.

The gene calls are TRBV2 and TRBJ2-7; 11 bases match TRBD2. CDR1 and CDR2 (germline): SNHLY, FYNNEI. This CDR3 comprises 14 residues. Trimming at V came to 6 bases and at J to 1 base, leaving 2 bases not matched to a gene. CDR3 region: CASRSSGGSYEQYF. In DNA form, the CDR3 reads TGTGCCAGCAGATCTAGCGGGGGGTCCTACGAGCAGTACTTC. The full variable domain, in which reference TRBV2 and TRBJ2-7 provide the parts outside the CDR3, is EPEVTQTPSHQVTQMGQEVILRCVPISNHLYFYWYRQILGQKVEFLVSFYNNEISEKSEIFDDQFSVERPDGSNFTLKIRSTKLEDSAMYFCASRSSGGSYEQYFGPGTRLTVT.

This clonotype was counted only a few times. CDR3 in amino acids: CASSSIGLGYNEQFF. The CDR3 nucleotides are TGTGCCAGCAGCTCGATTGGACTAGGGTACAATGAGCAGTTCTTC. The genes are TRBV7-2 and TRBJ2-1; TRBD2 matches at 7 bases. There are 15 residues in the CDR3. V lost 4 bases to trimming and J lost 4 bases; unmatched junction nucleotides: 7. Germline CDR1 and CDR2: SGHTA and FQGNSA.

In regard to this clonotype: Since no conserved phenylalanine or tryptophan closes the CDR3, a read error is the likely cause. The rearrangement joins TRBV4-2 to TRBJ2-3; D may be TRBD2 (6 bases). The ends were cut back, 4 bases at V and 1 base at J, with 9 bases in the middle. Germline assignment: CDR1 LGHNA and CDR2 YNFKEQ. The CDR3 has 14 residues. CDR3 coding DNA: TGTGCCAGCAGCCGGGCTAGCGGCACAGATACGCAGTATGTT. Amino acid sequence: CASSRASGTDTQYV.

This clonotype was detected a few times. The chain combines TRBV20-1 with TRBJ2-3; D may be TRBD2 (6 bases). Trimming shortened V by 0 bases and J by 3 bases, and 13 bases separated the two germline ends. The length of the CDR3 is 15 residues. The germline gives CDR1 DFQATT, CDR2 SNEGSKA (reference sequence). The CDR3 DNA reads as TGCAGTGCTAGAGATTTTCGGGCGGGGACAGATACGCAGTATTTT. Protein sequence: CSARDFRAGTDTQYF.

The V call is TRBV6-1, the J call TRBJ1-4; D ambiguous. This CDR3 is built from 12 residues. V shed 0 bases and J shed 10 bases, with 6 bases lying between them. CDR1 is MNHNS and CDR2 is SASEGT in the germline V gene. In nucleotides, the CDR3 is TGTGCCAGCAGTGAAGCGCTTCGAAAACTGTTTTTT. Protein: CASSEALRKLFF.

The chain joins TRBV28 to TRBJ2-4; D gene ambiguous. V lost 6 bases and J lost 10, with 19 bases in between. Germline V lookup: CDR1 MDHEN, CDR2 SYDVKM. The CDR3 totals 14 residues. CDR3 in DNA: TGTGCCAGCAGACTCAATACGGTTGGGCCGATTCAGTACTTC. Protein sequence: CASRLNTVGPIQYF.

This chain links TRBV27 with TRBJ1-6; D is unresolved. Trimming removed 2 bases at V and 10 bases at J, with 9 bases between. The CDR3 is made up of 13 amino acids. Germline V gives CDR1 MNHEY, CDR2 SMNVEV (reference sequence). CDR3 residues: CASSLKLGSPLHF. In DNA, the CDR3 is TGTGCCAGCAGTTTAAAGTTGGGCTCACCCCTCCACTTT.

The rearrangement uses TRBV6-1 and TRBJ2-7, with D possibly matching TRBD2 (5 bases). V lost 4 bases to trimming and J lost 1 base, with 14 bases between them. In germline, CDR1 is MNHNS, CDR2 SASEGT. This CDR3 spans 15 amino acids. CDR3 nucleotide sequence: TGTGCCAGCAGTGGGCCCCCCGGGGTTTCCTACGAGCAGTACTTC. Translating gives CASSGPPGVSYEQYF.

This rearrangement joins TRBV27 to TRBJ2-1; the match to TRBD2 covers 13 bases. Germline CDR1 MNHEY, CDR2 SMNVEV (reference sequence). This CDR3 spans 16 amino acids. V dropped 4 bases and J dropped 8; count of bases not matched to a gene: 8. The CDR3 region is CASSSRGTSGVYEQFF. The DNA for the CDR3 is TGTGCCAGCAGTTCTAGAGGGACTAGCGGGGTCTATGAGCAGTTCTTC.

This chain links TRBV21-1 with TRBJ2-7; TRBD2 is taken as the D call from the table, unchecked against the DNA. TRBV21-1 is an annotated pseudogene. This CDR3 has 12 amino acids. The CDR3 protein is CASSESSCEQYF. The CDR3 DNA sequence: TGTGCCAGCAGCGAGTCCAGCTGCGAGCAGTACTTC.

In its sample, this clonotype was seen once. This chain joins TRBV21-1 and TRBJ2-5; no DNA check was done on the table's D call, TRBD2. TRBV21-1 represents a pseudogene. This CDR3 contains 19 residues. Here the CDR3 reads CASSKEVGGRAEGHNEQYF. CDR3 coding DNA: TGTGCCAGCAGCAAAGAAGTGGGCGGGAGGGCGGAAGGGCACAATGAGCAGTACTTC.

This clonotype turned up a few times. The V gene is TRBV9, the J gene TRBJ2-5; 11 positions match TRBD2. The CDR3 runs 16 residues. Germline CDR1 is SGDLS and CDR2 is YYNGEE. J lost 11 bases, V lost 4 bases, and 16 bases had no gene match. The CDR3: CASSTLAGGEYNEQYF. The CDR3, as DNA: TGTGCCAGCAGCACATTAGCGGGGGGGGAGTACAATGAGCAGTACTTC.

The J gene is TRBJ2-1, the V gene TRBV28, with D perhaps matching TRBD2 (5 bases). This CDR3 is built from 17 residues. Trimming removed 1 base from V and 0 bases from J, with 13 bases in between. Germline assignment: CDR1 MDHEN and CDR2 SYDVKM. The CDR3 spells CASSLYETITSYNEQFF. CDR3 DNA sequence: TGTGCCAGCAGTTTATACGAGACTATTACCTCCTACAATGAGCAGTTCTTC.

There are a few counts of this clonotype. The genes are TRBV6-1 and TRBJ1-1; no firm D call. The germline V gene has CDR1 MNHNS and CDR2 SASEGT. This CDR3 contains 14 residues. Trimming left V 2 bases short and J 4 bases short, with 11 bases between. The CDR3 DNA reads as TGTGCCAGCAGTGAACCGGGCCGGGTCACTGAAGCTTTCTTT. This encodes CASSEPGRVTEAFF.

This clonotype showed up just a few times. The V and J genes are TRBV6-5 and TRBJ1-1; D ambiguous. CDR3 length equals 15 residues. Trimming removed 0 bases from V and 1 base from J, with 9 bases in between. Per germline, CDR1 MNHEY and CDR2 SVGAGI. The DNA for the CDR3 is TGTGCCAGCAGTTACTCTCACCTGGGGAACACTGAAGCTTTCTTT. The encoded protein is CASSYSHLGNTEAFF.

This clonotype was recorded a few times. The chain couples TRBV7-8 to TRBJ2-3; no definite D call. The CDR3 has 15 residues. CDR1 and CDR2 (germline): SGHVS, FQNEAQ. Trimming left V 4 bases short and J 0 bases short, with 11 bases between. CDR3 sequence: CASSSPLGSTDTQYF. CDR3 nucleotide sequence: TGTGCCAGCAGCTCGCCTCTAGGGAGCACAGATACGCAGTATTTT.

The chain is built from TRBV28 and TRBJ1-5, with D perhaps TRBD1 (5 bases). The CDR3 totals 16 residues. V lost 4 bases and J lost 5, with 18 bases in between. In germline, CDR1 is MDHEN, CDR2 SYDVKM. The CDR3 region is CASSSPGAAVYQPQHF. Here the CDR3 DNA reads TGTGCCAGCAGTTCTCCCGGGGCCGCGGTATATCAGCCCCAGCATTTT.

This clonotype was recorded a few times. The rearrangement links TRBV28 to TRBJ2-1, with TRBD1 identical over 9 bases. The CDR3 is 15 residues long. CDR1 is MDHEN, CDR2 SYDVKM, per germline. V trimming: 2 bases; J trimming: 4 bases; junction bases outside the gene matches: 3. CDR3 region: CASSLLDRGYNEQFF. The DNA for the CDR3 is TGTGCCAGCAGTTTACTCGACAGGGGGTACAATGAGCAGTTCTTC.

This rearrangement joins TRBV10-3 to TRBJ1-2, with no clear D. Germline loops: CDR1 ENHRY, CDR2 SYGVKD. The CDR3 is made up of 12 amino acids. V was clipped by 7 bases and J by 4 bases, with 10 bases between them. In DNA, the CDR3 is TGTGCCATCACTGGGGATCTCTATGGCTACACCTTC. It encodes CAITGDLYGYTF.

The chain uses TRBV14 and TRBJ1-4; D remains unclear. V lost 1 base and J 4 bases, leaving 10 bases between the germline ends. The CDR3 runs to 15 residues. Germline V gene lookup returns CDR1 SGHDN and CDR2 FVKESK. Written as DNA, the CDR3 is TGTGCCAGCAGCCAAGGCAATGGACTTAATGAAAAACTGTTTTTT. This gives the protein CASSQGNGLNEKLFF.

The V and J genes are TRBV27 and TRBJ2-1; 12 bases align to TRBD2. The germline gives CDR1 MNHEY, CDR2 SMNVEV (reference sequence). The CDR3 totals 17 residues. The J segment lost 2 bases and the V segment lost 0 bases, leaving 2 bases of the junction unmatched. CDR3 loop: CASSLSSSGRAYNEQFF. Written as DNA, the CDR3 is TGTGCCAGCAGTTTATCCTCTAGCGGGAGGGCCTACAATGAGCAGTTCTTC.

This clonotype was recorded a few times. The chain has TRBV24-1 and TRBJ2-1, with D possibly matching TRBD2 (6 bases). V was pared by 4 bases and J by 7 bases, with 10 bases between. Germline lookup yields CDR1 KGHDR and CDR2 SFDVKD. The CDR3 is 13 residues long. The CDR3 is CATSDRLVNEQFF. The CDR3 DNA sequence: TGTGCCACCAGTGACAGACTAGTAAATGAGCAGTTCTTC.

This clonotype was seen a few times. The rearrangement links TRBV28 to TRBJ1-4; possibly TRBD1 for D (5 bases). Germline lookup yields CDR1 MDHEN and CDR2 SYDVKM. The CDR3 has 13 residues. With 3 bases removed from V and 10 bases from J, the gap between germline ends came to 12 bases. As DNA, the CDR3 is TGTGCCAGCAGTTTGGGCAGGGCTGGAAAACTGTTTTTT. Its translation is CASSLGRAGKLFF.